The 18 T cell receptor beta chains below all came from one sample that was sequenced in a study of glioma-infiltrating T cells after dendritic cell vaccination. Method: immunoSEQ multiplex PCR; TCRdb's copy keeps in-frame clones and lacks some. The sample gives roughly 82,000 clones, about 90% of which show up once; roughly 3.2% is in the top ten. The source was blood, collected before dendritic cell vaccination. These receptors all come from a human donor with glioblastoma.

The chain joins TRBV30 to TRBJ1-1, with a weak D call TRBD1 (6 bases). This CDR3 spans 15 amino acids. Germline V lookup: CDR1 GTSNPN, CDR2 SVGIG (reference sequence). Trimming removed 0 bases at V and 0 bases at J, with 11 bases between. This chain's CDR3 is CAWSVQGDLNTEAFF. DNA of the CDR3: TGTGCCTGGAGTGTACAGGGAGACTTGAACACTGAAGCTTTCTTT.

The CDR3 nucleotides are TGTGCCAGCAGGTCGCACAGGGGTAATCAGCCCCAGCATTTT. Its translation: CASRSHRGNQPQHF. The chain joins TRBV7-2 to TRBJ1-5, with 7 bases fitting TRBD1. The V gene end was trimmed by 6 bases and the J gene end by 4 bases; junction bases not matched to a gene: 6. The germline V gene has CDR1 SGHTA and CDR2 FQGNSA. The CDR3 runs 14 residues.

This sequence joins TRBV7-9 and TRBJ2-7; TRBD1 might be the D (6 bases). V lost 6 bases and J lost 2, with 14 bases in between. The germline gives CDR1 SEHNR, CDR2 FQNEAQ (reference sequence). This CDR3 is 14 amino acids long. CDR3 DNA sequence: TGTGCCAGCAGTTCATTGGACAGCACCTACGAGCAGTACTTC. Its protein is CASSSLDSTYEQYF. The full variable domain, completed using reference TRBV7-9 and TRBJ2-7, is DTGVSQNPRHKITKRGQNVTFRCDPISEHNRLYWYRQTLGQGPEFLTYFQNEAQLEKSRLLSDRFSAERPKGSFSTLEIQRTEQGDSAMYLCASSSLDSTYEQYFGPGTRLTVT.

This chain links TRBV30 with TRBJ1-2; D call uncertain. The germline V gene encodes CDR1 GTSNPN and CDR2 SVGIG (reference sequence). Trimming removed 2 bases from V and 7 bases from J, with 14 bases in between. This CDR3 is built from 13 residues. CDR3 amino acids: CAWSPRRGGGYTF. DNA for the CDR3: TGTGCCTGGAGTCCACGCCGGGGAGGTGGCTACACCTTC. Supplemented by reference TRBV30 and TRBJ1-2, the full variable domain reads SQTIHQWPATLVQPVGSPLSLECTVEGTSNPNLYWYRQAAGRGLQLLFYSVGIGQISSEVPQNLSASRPQDRQFILSSKKLLLSDSGFYLCAWSPRRGGGYTFGSGTRLTVV.

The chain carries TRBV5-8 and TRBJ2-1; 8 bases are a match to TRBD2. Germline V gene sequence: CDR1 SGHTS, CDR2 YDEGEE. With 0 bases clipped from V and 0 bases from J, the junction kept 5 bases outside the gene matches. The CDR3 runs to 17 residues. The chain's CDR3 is CASSLVGSGASYNEQFF. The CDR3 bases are TGTGCCAGCAGCTTGGTAGGTAGCGGGGCCTCCTACAATGAGCAGTTCTTC.

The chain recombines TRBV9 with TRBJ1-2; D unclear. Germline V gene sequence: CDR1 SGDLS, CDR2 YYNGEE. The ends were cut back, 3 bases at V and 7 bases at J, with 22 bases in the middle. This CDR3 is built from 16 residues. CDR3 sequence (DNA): TGTGCCAGCAGCGCGAGATCGACGGCCGCGGGCCTTGGCTACACCTTC. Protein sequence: CASSARSTAAGLGYTF. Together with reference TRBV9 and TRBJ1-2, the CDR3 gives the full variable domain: DSGVTQTPKHLITATGQRVTLRCSPRSGDLSVYWYQQSLDQGLQFLIQYYNGEERAKGNILERFSAQQFPDLHSELNLSSLELGDSALYFCASSARSTAAGLGYTFGSGTRLTVV.

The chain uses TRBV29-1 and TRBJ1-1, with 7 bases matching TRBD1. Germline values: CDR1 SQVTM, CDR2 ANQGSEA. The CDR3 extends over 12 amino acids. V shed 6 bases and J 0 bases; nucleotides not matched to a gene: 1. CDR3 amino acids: CSVDRLNTEAFF. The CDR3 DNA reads TGCAGCGTGGACAGGCTGAACACTGAAGCTTTCTTT.

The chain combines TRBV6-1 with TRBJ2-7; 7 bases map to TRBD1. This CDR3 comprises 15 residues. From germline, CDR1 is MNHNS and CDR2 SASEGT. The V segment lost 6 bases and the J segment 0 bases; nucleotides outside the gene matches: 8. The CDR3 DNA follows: TGTGCCAGCAGCAAAGGACAGGCGAGCTCCTACGAGCAGTACTTC. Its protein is CASSKGQASSYEQYF.

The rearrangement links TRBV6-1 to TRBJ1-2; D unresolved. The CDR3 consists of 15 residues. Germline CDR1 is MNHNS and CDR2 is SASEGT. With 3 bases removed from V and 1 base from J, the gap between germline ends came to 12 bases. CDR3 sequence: CASSDRVELNYGYTF. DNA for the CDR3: TGTGCCAGCAGTGACCGGGTCGAACTTAACTATGGCTACACCTTC.

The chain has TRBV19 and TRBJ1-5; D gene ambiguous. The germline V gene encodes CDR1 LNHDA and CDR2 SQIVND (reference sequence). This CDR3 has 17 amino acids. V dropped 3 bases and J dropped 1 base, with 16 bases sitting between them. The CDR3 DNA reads TGTGCCAGTAGTATTCATCGGAGGACGGCAAGCAATCAGCCCCAGCATTTT. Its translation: CASSIHRRTASNQPQHF.

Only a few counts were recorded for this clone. The CDR3 sequence: CASSLDSGTSRSYEQYF. CDR3 nucleotides: TGTGCCAGCAGCTTAGATTCTGGGACTAGCAGGTCCTACGAGCAGTACTTC. The J gene is TRBJ2-7, the V gene TRBV11-2; TRBD2 agrees at 9 bases. V gave up 0 bases and J gave up 1 base; unmatched junction bases: 7. This CDR3 has 17 amino acids. Germline CDR1 is SGHAT and CDR2 is FQNNGV.

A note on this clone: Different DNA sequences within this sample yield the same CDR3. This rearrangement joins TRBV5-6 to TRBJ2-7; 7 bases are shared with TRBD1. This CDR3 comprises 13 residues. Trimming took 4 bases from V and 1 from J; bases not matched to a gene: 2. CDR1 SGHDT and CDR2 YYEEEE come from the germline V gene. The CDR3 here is CASSPTGSYEQYF. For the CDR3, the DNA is TGTGCCAGCAGCCCGACAGGGTCCTACGAGCAGTACTTC. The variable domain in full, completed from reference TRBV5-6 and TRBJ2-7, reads DAGVTQSPTHLIKTRGQQVTLRCSPKSGHDTVSWYQQALGQGPQFIFQYYEEEERQRGNFPDRFSGHQFPNYSSELNVNALLLGDSALYLCASSPTGSYEQYFGPGTRLTVT.

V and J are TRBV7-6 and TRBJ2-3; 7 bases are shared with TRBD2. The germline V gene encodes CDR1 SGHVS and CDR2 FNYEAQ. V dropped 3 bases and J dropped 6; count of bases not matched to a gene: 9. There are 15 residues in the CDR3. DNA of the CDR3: TGTGCCAGCAGCTTGCTAGGCGGGAGCGCCGATACGCAGTATTTT. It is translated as CASSLLGGSADTQYF.

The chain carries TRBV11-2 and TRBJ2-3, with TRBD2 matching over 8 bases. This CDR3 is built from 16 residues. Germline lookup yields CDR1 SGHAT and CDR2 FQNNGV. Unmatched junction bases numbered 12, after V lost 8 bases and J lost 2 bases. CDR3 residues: CASRPAAGGNTDTQYF. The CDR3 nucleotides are TGTGCCAGCCGCCCGGCTGCGGGAGGTAACACAGATACGCAGTATTTT.

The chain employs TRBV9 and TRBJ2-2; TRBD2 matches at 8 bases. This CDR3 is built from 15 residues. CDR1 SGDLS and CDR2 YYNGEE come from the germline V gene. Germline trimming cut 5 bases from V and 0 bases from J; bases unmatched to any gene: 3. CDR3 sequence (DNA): TGTGCCAGCAGAGGGGGACTAGCGAACACCGGGGAGCTGTTTTTT. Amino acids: CASRGGLANTGELFF.

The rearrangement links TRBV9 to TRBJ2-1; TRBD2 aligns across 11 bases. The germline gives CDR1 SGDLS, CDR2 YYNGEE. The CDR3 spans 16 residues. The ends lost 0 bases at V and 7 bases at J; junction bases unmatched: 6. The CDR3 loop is CASSVGASGGRNEQFF. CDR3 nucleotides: TGTGCCAGCAGCGTAGGGGCTAGCGGGGGGCGTAATGAGCAGTTCTTC.

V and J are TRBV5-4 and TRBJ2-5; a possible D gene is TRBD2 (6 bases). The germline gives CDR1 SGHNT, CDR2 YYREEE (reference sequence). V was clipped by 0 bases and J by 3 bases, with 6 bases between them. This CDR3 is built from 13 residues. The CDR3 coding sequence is TGTGCCAGCAGCTTGGGGGGGGAAGAGACCCAGTACTTC. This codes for CASSLGGEETQYF. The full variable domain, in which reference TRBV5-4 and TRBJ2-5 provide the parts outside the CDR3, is ETGVTQSPTHLIKTRGQQVTLRCSSQSGHNTVSWYQQALGQGPQFIFQYYREEENGRGNFPPRFSGLQFPNYSSELNVNALELDDSALYLCASSLGGEETQYFGPGTRLLVL.

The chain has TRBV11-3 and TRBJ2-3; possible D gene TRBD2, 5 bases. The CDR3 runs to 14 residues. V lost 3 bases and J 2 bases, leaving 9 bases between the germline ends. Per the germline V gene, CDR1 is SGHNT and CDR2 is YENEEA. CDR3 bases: TGTGCCAGCAGCTTTACTAGTGCCACAGATACGCAGTATTTT. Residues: CASSFTSATDTQYF. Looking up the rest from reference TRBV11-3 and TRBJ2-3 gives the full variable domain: EAGVVQSPRYKIIEKKQPVAFWCNPISGHNTLYWYLQNLGQGPELLIRYENEEAVDDSQLPKDRFSAERLKGVDSTLKIQPAELGDSAVYLCASSFTSATDTQYFGPGTRLTVL.